The entry below gives a single T cell receptor (beta chain) sequence along with its context. Its target is not known. The entry originates in a study of shared clonotypes between healthy human individuals. Overall study findings and caveats: The study generally estimated greater richness for naive than memory subsets.

Deep level was the assay's run setting. Every subset's genomic DNA went evenly onto several immunoSEQ plates. Using immunoSEQ multiplex PCR, the repertoire was profiled, and TCRdb retains in-frame clones only, with some absent. The profile shows 1,400,000 or so clones, 98% of them singletons. A split of CD4+ cells into CD45RA+ naive and CD45RA-negative memory subsets was performed. The sequence was collected from a man between 25 and 39 years old in good health. Specimen: naive CD4+ T cells sorted from blood. Subset indicated: CD45RA+ positively selected.

Here the CDR3 reads CASSLPRKTNYGYTF. The CDR3 bases are TGTGCCAGCAGTTTGCCCAGGAAAACTAACTATGGCTACACCTTC. The chain links TRBV28 to TRBJ1-2; D gene uncertain. CDR3 length equals 15 residues. V lost 3 bases and J lost 0, with 11 bases in between. The germline CDR1 and CDR2 sequences are MDHEN and SYDVKM.